This TCR beta chain originates from a study of cytotoxic CD8 clonotypes in ibrutinib-treated CLL. Study-wide context: The subjects consisted of roughly 12 relapsed/refractory and fewer than 16 treatment-naive individuals, with 17 to 18 IGHV unmutated.

Repertoires were generated with immunoSEQ multiplex PCR, while TCRdb's copy carries only in-frame clones and drops some. The sample carries roughly 160,000 clones, more than 80% recorded once. With 5 bases removed from V and 0 bases from J, the gap between germline ends came to 7 bases. Per germline, CDR1 LGHNT and CDR2 FRNRAP. This CDR3 spans 13 amino acids. This clonotype was sampled from a human donor with chronic lymphocytic leukemia. Sequencing used PBMCs, obtained after 24 months of ibrutinib treatment. This chain connects TRBV12-5 to TRBJ2-5; D not resolved. The CDR3 sequence is CASGSGDQETQYF. The DNA of the CDR3 is TGTGCTAGTGGTAGTGGGGACCAAGAGACCCAGTACTTC.